This record looks at one T cell receptor beta chain sequence and its context. Germline CDR1 LNHDA, CDR2 SQIVND (reference sequence). The CDR3 is 13 amino acids. Trimming took 5 bases from V and 5 from J, leaving 12 bases between them. The data are from a study of breast tumors, draining lymph nodes, adjacent tissues. One entry per CDR3 protein results from TCRdb running MiXCR on the multiplex PCR reads. The table records over 150,000 distinct CDR3 sequences, 30% to 35% of them present only once. Samples came from axillary lymph nodes draining the breast cancer. This receptor was taken from a female donor with breast cancer. Some clones in this sample may be carry-over from other donors' samples. This chain links TRBV19 with TRBJ2-5, with D possibly being TRBD2 (6 bases). Sequenced: axillary lymph node tissue. The CDR3 sequence is CASSGGGRETQYF. In DNA form, the CDR3 reads TGTGCCAGTAGTGGAGGAGGGAGGGAGACCCAGTACTTC.